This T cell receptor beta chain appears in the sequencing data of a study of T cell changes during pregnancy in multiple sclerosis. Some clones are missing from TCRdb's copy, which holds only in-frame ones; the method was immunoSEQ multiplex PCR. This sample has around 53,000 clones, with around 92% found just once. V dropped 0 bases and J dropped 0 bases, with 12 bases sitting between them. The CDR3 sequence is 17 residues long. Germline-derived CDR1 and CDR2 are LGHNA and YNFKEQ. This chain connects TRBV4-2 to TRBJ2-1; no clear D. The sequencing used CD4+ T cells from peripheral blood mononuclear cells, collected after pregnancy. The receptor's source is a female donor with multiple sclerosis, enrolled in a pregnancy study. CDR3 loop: CASSQDLTQISYNEQFF. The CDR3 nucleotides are TGTGCCAGCAGCCAAGATCTTACGCAGATCTCCTACAATGAGCAGTTCTTC.